This T cell receptor beta chain was profiled in a study of immune evolution from preneoplasia to lung adenocarcinoma. The assay was immunoSEQ multiplex PCR, and TCRdb's table has in-frame clones only and misses some. Among under 5,000 clones, approximately 80% were seen once, and the ten largest hold about 6.5%. The CDR3 is 11 amino acids. CDR1 is LNHDA and CDR2 is SQIVND in the germline V gene (reference sequence). This chain links TRBV19 with TRBJ1-1, with D unclear. Material: FFPE adjacent normal lung tissue. This sequence was found in a person between 65 and 79 years old with lung adenocarcinoma. Here the CDR3 DNA reads TGTGGTTCGACGGTGAACACTGAAGCTTTCTTT. It specifies CGSTVNTEAFF. The whole variable domain, filled in from reference TRBV19 and TRBJ1-1, reads DGGITQSPKYLFRKEGQNVTLSCEQNLNHDAMYWYRQDPGQGLRLIYYSQIVNDFQKGDIAEGYSVSREKKESFPLTVTSAQKNPTAFYLCGSTVNTEAFFGQGTRLTVV.